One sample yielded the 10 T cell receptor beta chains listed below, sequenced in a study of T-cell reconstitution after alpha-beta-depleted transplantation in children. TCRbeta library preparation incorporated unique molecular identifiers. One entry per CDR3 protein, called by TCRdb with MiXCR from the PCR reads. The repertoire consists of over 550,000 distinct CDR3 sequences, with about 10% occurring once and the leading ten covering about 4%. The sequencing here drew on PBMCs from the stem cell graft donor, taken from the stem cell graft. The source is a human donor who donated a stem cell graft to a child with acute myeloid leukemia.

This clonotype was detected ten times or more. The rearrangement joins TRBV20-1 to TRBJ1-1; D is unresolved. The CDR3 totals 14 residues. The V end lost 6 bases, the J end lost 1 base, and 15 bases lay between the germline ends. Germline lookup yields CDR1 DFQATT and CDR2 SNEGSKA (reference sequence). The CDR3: CSASRGRANTEAFF. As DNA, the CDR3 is TGCAGTGCCAGCCGAGGGAGGGCGAACACTGAAGCTTTCTTT.

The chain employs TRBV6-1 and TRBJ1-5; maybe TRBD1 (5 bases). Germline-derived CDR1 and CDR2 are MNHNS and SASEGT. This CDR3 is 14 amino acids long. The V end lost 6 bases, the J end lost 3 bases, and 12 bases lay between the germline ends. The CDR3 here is CASSEGRNNQPQHF. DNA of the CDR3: TGTGCCAGCAGCGAGGGACGGAACAATCAGCCCCAGCATTTT.

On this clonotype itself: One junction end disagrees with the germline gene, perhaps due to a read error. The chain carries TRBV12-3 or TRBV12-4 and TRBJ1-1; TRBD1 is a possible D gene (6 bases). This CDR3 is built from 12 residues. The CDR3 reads CASGTPNSEAFF. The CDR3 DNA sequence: TGTGCCAGCGGGACACCGAACAGTGAAGCTTTCTTT.

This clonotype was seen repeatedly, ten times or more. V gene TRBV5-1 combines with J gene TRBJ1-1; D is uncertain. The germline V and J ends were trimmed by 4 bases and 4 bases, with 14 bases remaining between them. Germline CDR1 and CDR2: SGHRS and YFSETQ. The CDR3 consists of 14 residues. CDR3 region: CASSPGSVPTEAFF. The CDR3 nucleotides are TGCGCCAGCAGCCCCGGGTCTGTCCCCACTGAAGCTTTCTTT. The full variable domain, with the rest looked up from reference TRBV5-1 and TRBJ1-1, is KAGVTQTPRYLIKTRGQQVTLSCSPISGHRSVSWYQQTPGQGLQFLFEYFSETQRNKGNFPGRFSGRQFSNSRSEMNVSTLELGDSALYLCASSPGSVPTEAFFGQGTRLTVV.

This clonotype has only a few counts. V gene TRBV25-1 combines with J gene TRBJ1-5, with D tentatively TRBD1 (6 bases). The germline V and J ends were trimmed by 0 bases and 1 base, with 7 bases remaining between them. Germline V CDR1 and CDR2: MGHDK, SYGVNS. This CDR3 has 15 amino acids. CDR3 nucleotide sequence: TGTGCCAGCAGTGAATATGGGGGCAGCAATCAGCCCCAGCATTTT. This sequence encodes CASSEYGGSNQPQHF.

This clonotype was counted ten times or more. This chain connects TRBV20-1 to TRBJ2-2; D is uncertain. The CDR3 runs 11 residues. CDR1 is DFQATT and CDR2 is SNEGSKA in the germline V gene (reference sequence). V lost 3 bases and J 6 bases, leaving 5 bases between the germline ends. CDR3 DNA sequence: TGCAGTGCTAGTAGTCCCGGGGAGCTGTTTTTT. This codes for CSASSPGELFF.

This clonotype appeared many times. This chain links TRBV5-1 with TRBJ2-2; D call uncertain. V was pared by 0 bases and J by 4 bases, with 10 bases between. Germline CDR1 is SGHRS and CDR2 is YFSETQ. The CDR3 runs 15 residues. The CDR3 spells CASSLAASRTGELFF. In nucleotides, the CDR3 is TGCGCCAGCAGCTTGGCCGCCAGTCGCACCGGGGAGCTGTTTTTT.

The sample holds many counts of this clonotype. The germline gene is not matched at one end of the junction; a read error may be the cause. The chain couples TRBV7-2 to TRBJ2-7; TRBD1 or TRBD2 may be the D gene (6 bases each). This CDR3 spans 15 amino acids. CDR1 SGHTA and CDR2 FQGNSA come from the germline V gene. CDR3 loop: CASSNGGHSSHEQYF. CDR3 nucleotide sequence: TGTGCCAGCAGCAACGGGGGACACAGCTCCCACGAGCAGTACTTC. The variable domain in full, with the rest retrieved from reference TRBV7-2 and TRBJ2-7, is GAGVSQSPSNKVTEKGKDVELRCDPISGHTALYWYRQSLGQGLEFLIYFQGNSAPDKSGLPSDRFSAERTGGSVSTLTIQRTQQEDSAVYLCASSNGGHSSHEQYFGPGTRLTVT.

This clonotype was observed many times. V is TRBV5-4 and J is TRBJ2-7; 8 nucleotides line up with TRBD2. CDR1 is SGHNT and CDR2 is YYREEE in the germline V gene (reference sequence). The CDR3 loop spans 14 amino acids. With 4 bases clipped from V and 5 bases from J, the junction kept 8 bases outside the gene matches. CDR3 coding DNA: TGTGCCAGCAGCCCCAGGACTAGCTTCCACGAGCAGTACTTC. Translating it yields CASSPRTSFHEQYF.

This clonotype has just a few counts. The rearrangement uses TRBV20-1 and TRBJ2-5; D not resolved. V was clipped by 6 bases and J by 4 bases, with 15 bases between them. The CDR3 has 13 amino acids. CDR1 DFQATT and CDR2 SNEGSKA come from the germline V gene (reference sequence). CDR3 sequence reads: CSANRGQTETQYF. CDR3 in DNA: TGCAGTGCCAATCGTGGTCAAACAGAGACCCAGTACTTC.